Listed below are T cell receptor beta chains from one sample, sequenced in a study of molecular identifiers for immune sequencing clone quantification. TCRdb redid the calling of the PCR reads with MiXCR, one entry per CDR3 protein. The sample contains tens of thousands of distinct CDR3 sequences, 18% of which appear only once. Sequenced: naive CD8+ T cells from blood, with Jurkat cell RNA spiked in. Receptor source: a human donor in good health. Some libraries in this study had Jurkat cell RNA spiked in. Each CDR3 is given without its conserved first and last residue. D genes are given only for firm matches.

D gene | V gene | CDR3 protein
NA | TRBV24-1 | ATSAATGPYEQY
TRBD1 | TRBV29-1 | SARTGFYTYDEQF
NA | TRBV10-3 | AVSERREDQPQH
NA | TRBV28 | ASSFFAGRGLNQPQH
NA | TRBV27 | ASSFGIPDSNQPQH
NA | TRBV9 | ASSTYAYNEQF
TRBD1 | TRBV7-8 | ADGDRPYETQY
NA | TRBV12-3/TRBV12-4 | ATWDGAGDEQY
TRBD1 | TRBV9 | ASSVGGGKDEQY
NA | TRBV5-4 | ASSLFWGGTDTQY
NA | TRBV28 | ASSLFRGFRNEQF
NA | TRBV2 | ASSPQSGPSYEQY
TRBD2 | TRBV28 | ASSPVAGANTGELF
NA | TRBV7-6 | ASSLAGSSEEQF
NA | TRBV5-1 | ASSPTRGVGGELF
NA | TRBV4-1 | ASSQDRGQPQH
NA | TRBV9 | ASSLKAGELF
NA | TRBV27 | ASSLNVYGGYEQY
TRBD2 | TRBV9 | AGSPSPAGVNNEQF
NA | TRBV12-3/TRBV12-4 | ASSFRANTGELF
NA | TRBV15 | ATSGPRDIYSDTQY
NA | TRBV6-5 | ASSYRSGIGETQY
NA | TRBV7-9 | ASSLGGSYNEQF
TRBD1 | TRBV27 | ASSETGVPEAF
TRBD2 | TRBV7-2 | ASSLLGREGETQY
NA | TRBV28 | ASRLGAQETQY
NA | TRBV9 | ASSVSGDPTYEQY
NA | TRBV28 | ATGPTSDTQY
NA | TRBV27 | ASSLGLAVDPQF
NA | TRBV6-5 | ASSYRANYGYT
NA | TRBV7-9 | ASSSTFSSEQY
NA | TRBV20-1 | SARLGTGYNEQF
NA | TRBV20-1 | SARHGTYYEQY
NA | TRBV7-9 | ASSFLLLSDSQETQY
NA | TRBV29-1 | SVPGTFV
NA | TRBV7-8 | ASSPHRQEETQY
TRBD1 | TRBV9 | ASSVTPGGSYEQY
TRBD1 | TRBV4-3 | ASSRKQGPTYNEQF
NA | TRBV7-9 | ASSHSQGSEQY
NA | TRBV7-8 | ASSFFGDKFYEQY
NA | TRBV5-5 | ASSYGSSGNEQF
TRBD1 | TRBV2 | ASSGGTGITYEQY
NA | TRBV20-1 | SARLVGELF
NA | TRBV4-3 | ASSRGASSYNEQF
TRBD1 | TRBV20-1 | SASLGGGYEQF
NA | TRBV10-3 | AISGQDEKLF
NA | TRBV2 | ASSEARQVRQNIQY
NA | TRBV15 | ATSRAGLGSADTQY
NA | TRBV27 | ASSFGSGGYYEQY
NA | TRBV6-5 | ASSYFDTPNYGYT
NA | TRBV7-2 | ASSLGVGDGVYYGYT
TRBD1 | TRBV9 | ASSVTGTGSMSGSDTQY